The 5 T cell receptor beta chains below were found in one sample sequenced in a study of control samples from healthy donors and cancer patients. Assay used: immunoSEQ multiplex PCR; TCRdb lists only in-frame clones, some missing. The sample has about 140,000 clones, roughly nine tenths seen once; the top ten hold 4.9%. Sequenced sample: blood. These receptors all come from a young man in good health.

The chain uses TRBV24-1 and TRBJ2-3, with TRBD1 as a possible D gene (6 bases). The CDR3 contains 14 residues. V was clipped by 4 bases and J by 6 bases, with 13 bases between them. The germline V gene encodes CDR1 KGHDR and CDR2 SFDVKD. The CDR3 protein is CATSDRDTSDTQYF. The CDR3 nucleotides are TGTGCCACCAGTGACCGGGACACCAGCGATACGCAGTATTTT.

This chain uses TRBV4-1 with TRBJ2-5, with no clear D. The CDR3 totals 13 residues. Germline CDR1 and CDR2: MGHRA and YSYEKL. V lost 5 bases and J lost 3, with 10 bases in between. The CDR3 DNA reads TGCGCCAGCAGCGTACGAACAGAAGAGACCCAGTACTTC. It specifies CASSVRTEETQYF.

The V gene is TRBV6-1, the J gene TRBJ2-5, with TRBD2 identical over 10 bases. CDR1 and CDR2 from the germline V gene are MNHNS and SASEGT. The J segment lost 9 bases and the V segment lost 4 bases, leaving 14 bases of the junction unmatched. The CDR3 consists of 16 residues. CDR3 DNA sequence: TGTGCCAGCAGTGGCGGGTCTAGCGGGGGCCCCGGGGCCCAGTACTTC. Its translation is CASSGGSSGGPGAQYF.

The gene calls are TRBV9 and TRBJ2-3; D is uncertain. The CDR3 sequence is 12 residues long. CDR1 and CDR2 (germline): SGDLS, YYNGEE. Trimming removed 3 bases from V and 2 bases from J, with 4 bases in between. Here the CDR3 DNA reads TGTGCCAGCAGCGCCTACACAGATACGCAGTATTTT. It yields the protein CASSAYTDTQYF. Using reference TRBV9 and TRBJ2-3 for the parts outside the CDR3, the full variable domain is DSGVTQTPKHLITATGQRVTLRCSPRSGDLSVYWYQQSLDQGLQFLIQYYNGEERAKGNILERFSAQQFPDLHSELNLSSLELGDSALYFCASSAYTDTQYFGPGTRLTVL.

The chain recombines TRBV6-5 with TRBJ1-2; 9 nucleotides agree with TRBD1. Unmatched junction bases numbered 5, after V lost 4 bases and J lost 2 bases. Germline V gene lookup returns CDR1 MNHEY and CDR2 SVGAGI. The CDR3 spans 15 residues. The DNA for the CDR3 is TGTGCCAGCAGTTGGACCGGACAGGGGAACTATGGCTACACCTTC. Protein: CASSWTGQGNYGYTF.